The 24 T cell receptor beta chains reported below all come from one sample, sequenced in a study of shared clonotypes between healthy human individuals. TCRdb keeps only in-frame clones here, not all; method: immunoSEQ multiplex PCR. In the table there are approximately 2,000,000 clones, roughly 90% of which are singletons. The sample consisted of naive CD4+ T cells from PBMCs. The subset is: CD45RA+ positively selected. Receptors originate from a man between 18 and 35 years old in good health. Some clones in this sample may be carry-over from other donors' samples.

V and J are TRBV5-1 and TRBJ2-2; D not certain. CDR3 length: 15 residues. Deletions cut 1 base from V and 4 bases from J, with 11 bases between. CDR1 is SGHRS and CDR2 is YFSETQ in the germline V gene. The CDR3 sequence is CASSLFSAGTGELFF. CDR3 bases: TGCGCCAGCAGCTTGTTTTCCGCAGGCACCGGGGAGCTGTTTTTT.

This chain connects TRBV6-6 to TRBJ1-5; D may be TRBD1 (6 bases). Germline CDR1 and CDR2: MNHNY and SVGAGI (reference sequence). The CDR3 is 16 residues long. Trimming stripped 6 bases from V and 2 bases from J, with 17 bases between. CDR3 loop: CASRDSPGDGNQPQHF. The CDR3 DNA is TGTGCCAGCAGAGACTCCCCAGGGGACGGCAATCAGCCCCAGCATTTT.

This clone was observed a few times. The chain recombines TRBV30 with TRBJ1-1; D is ambiguous. Germline lookup yields CDR1 GTSNPN and CDR2 SVGIG (reference sequence). Between the trimmed V and J ends, which lost 4 bases and 11 bases, there was a span of 14 bases. The CDR3 is 11 amino acids. The DNA of the CDR3 is TGTGCCTGGACGCCCGATACTACGGCTTTCTTT. Its translation is CAWTPDTTAFF.

The V gene is TRBV12-2, the J gene TRBJ1-4; TRBD1 was called by the table and not checked on the DNA. TRBV12-2 is classified as a pseudogene. CDR3 length equals 13 residues. The CDR3 bases are TGTGCAAGTCGCATGGACAGGGGGAAAAAACTGTTTTTT. This encodes CASRMDRGKKLFF.

The J gene is TRBJ1-2, the V gene TRBV5-4, with a tentative D call TRBD1 (5 bases). V was trimmed by 1 base and J by 5 bases, leaving 9 bases between them. Germline CDR1 is SGHNT and CDR2 is YYREEE (reference sequence). The CDR3 spans 13 residues. CDR3 amino acids: CASSLPGWYGYTF. The CDR3 coding sequence is TGTGCCAGCAGCTTGCCAGGGTGGTATGGCTACACCTTC.

The chain uses TRBV5-1 and TRBJ2-7; 8 bases fit TRBD1. Per germline, CDR1 SGHRS and CDR2 YFSETQ. CDR3 length: 13 residues. Trimming took 4 bases from V and 3 from J; bases not matched to a gene: 3. CDR3 nucleotides: TGCGCCAGCAGCGCGACAGGGGTCTACGAGCAGTACTTC. Its protein product is CASSATGVYEQYF. The full variable domain, completed using reference TRBV5-1 and TRBJ2-7, is KAGVTQTPRYLIKTRGQQVTLSCSPISGHRSVSWYQQTPGQGLQFLFEYFSETQRNKGNFPGRFSGRQFSNSRSEMNVSTLELGDSALYLCASSATGVYEQYFGPGTRLTVT.

V and J are TRBV7-9 and TRBJ2-3, with D possibly matching TRBD2 (6 bases). The CDR3 totals 15 residues. V shed 1 base and J shed 6 bases, with 14 bases lying between them. Germline V CDR1 and CDR2: SEHNR, FQNEAQ (reference sequence). The DNA of the CDR3 is TGTGCCAGCAGCTTAGGGGGGGTTAAGCAGGATACGCAGTATTTT. Encoded protein: CASSLGGVKQDTQYF.

Details on this clone: One end of the junction varies from germline; a read error may be responsible. V and J are TRBV11-2 and TRBJ2-3, with D possibly matching TRBD1 (5 bases). The CDR3 is 14 amino acids. CDR1 and CDR2 (germline): SGHAT, FQNNGV. The CDR3: CASTLGAGLATQYF. CDR3 nucleotide sequence: TGTGCCAGCACCTTAGGGGCAGGTTTGGCTACGCAGTATTTT.

The DNA of the CDR3 is TGTGCCAGCAGTGAACCGGGACAGGGCTACGAGCAGTACTTC. This translates into CASSEPGQGYEQYF. V usage is TRBV6-5 and J usage is TRBJ2-7, with 9 bases fitting TRBD1. The CDR3 spans 14 residues. J gave up 3 bases and V 5 bases, and 5 bases lay outside the gene matches. Germline lookup yields CDR1 MNHEY and CDR2 SVGAGI.

The rearrangement links TRBV11-2 to TRBJ2-3; D unresolved. Trimming pared 1 base from V and 7 bases from J, leaving 9 bases between. CDR1 and CDR2 (germline): SGHAT, FQNNGV. The CDR3 has 13 amino acids. The CDR3 loop reads CASSLVVRNTQYF. The CDR3 DNA follows: TGTGCCAGCAGCTTAGTGGTACGGAATACGCAGTATTTT.

This clone showed up just once. This sequence joins TRBV7-9 and TRBJ1-4; D not resolved. CDR3 length: 15 amino acids. Germline CDR1 is SEHNR and CDR2 is FQNEAQ (reference sequence). V was shortened by 4 bases and J by 0 bases, with 9 bases between the two germline ends. CDR3 DNA: TGTGCCAGCAGCTCGAACCCGCCAACTAATGAAAAACTGTTTTTT. It yields the protein CASSSNPPTNEKLFF.

This clone has a single count. V and J are TRBV18 and TRBJ1-4; D is unresolved. The V gene's germline CDR1 is KGHSH and CDR2 LQKENI. V dropped 6 bases and J dropped 0 bases, with 8 bases sitting between them. This CDR3 spans 14 amino acids. The CDR3 protein is CASSPVPTNEKLFF. Written as DNA, the CDR3 is TGTGCCAGCTCGCCGGTGCCAACTAATGAAAAACTGTTTTTT.

The J gene is TRBJ2-5, the V gene TRBV9; 15 nucleotides match TRBD2. There are 18 residues in the CDR3. The germline CDR1 and CDR2 sequences are SGDLS and YYNGEE. V gave up 0 bases and J gave up 1 base; unmatched junction bases: 4. The CDR3 sequence is CASSVEGLAGGIQETQYF. The CDR3 DNA is TGTGCCAGCAGCGTAGAGGGACTAGCGGGGGGAATCCAAGAGACCCAGTACTTC.

The chain is built from TRBV10-3 and TRBJ1-3, with 7 bases identical to TRBD1. From germline, CDR1 is ENHRY and CDR2 SYGVKD. The junction had 3 bases not matched to a gene; V was cut back by 2 bases and J by 2 bases. The CDR3 length is 15 residues. The CDR3 sequence: CAISETGATGNTIYF. CDR3 nucleotide sequence: TGTGCCATCAGTGAGACAGGGGCGACTGGAAACACCATATATTTT.

J is TRBJ2-2 and V is TRBV7-3; 7 positions agree with TRBD2. Germline V gene sequence: CDR1 SGHTA, CDR2 FQGTGA. The trim removed 2 bases at V and 0 bases at J, leaving 9 bases unmatched. This CDR3 spans 18 amino acids. CDR3 sequence reads: CASSLFPSGLANTGELFF. The DNA of the CDR3 is TGTGCCAGCAGCTTATTTCCTAGCGGCCTAGCGAACACCGGGGAGCTGTTTTTT.

The chain combines TRBV7-2 with TRBJ1-1, with D possibly matching TRBD1 (5 bases). The germline V and J ends were trimmed by 3 bases and 4 bases, with 12 bases remaining between them. This CDR3 spans 14 amino acids. Germline values: CDR1 SGHTA, CDR2 FQGNSA. The DNA for the CDR3 is TGTGCCAGCAGCTTCCAGGGCGGAGGCACTGAAGCTTTCTTT. It yields the protein CASSFQGGGTEAFF.

This sequence joins TRBV4-3 and TRBJ2-3, with D possibly matching TRBD2 (6 bases). Trimming removed 0 bases from V and 4 bases from J, with 11 bases in between. Germline-derived CDR1 and CDR2 are LGHNA and YSLEER. The CDR3 runs to 15 residues. CDR3 in DNA: TGCGCCAGCAGCCAAGATTGGACTATCCCAGATACGCAGTATTTT. This translates into CASSQDWTIPDTQYF.

The chain couples TRBV5-1 to TRBJ2-5, with 7 bases identical to TRBD2. This CDR3 has 15 amino acids. In germline, CDR1 is SGHRS, CDR2 YFSETQ. V gave up 1 base and J gave up 4 bases; unmatched junction bases: 7. CDR3 coding DNA: TGCGCCAGCAGCTTGTTCCTAGCGGAGTCAGAGACCCAGTACTTC. Its translation is CASSLFLAESETQYF.

V gene TRBV6-5 combines with J gene TRBJ2-3, with 8 bases aligning to TRBD2. Germline CDR1 MNHEY, CDR2 SVGAGI. The V gene end was trimmed by 2 bases and the J gene end by 4 bases; junction bases not matched to a gene: 8. CDR3 length: 16 residues. In DNA, the CDR3 is TGTGCCAGCAGTTACAGTTTGAGCGGGAGCCCAGATACGCAGTATTTT. Encoded protein: CASSYSLSGSPDTQYF.

This clone was observed a single time. This same CDR3 is encoded by further DNA sequences in the sample. The chain joins TRBV5-1 to TRBJ1-4; D not certain. The germline V gene encodes CDR1 SGHRS and CDR2 YFSETQ. This CDR3 spans 14 amino acids. V lost 0 bases and J 8 bases, leaving 11 bases between the germline ends. CDR3 amino acids: CASSLVVSGEKLFF. The CDR3 nucleotides are TGCGCCAGCAGCTTGGTAGTGTCGGGAGAAAAACTGTTTTTT. Using reference TRBV5-1 and TRBJ1-4 for the parts outside the CDR3, the full variable domain is KAGVTQTPRYLIKTRGQQVTLSCSPISGHRSVSWYQQTPGQGLQFLFEYFSETQRNKGNFPGRFSGRQFSNSRSEMNVSTLELGDSALYLCASSLVVSGEKLFFGSGTQLSVL.

This clone was found once. V gene TRBV7-2 combines with J gene TRBJ1-2, with TRBD1 matching over 12 bases. This CDR3 has 15 residues. J was trimmed by 7 bases and V by 5 bases; bases with no gene match: 8. Germline loops: CDR1 SGHTA, CDR2 FQGNSA. The CDR3 loop is CASSGDRGRVRGYTF. DNA of the CDR3: TGTGCCAGCAGCGGGGACAGGGGGCGAGTGCGTGGCTACACCTTC.

This chain links TRBV9 with TRBJ2-7, with 8 nucleotides matching TRBD1. The J segment lost 3 bases and the V segment lost 0 bases, leaving 5 bases of the junction unmatched. The CDR3 consists of 15 residues. CDR1 SGDLS and CDR2 YYNGEE come from the germline V gene. The CDR3 sequence is CASSVDVGQVYEQYF. DNA for the CDR3: TGTGCCAGCAGCGTAGACGTGGGACAGGTCTACGAGCAGTACTTC.

The chain carries TRBV27 and TRBJ2-2; 9 bases line up with TRBD1. V lost 6 bases, J lost 7 bases, and 12 bases stayed unmatched. CDR3 length equals 16 residues. Germline V gene lookup returns CDR1 MNHEY and CDR2 SMNVEV (reference sequence). The CDR3 here is CASRHTGGALHGELFF. For the CDR3, the DNA is TGTGCCAGCAGGCACACAGGGGGCGCCTTGCACGGGGAGCTGTTTTTT.

This chain connects TRBV6-1 to TRBJ2-5, with D hard to call. Germline assignment: CDR1 MNHNS and CDR2 SASEGT. This CDR3 region has 11 residues. Deletions cut 3 bases from V and 12 bases from J, with 11 bases between. The CDR3 DNA is TGTGCCAGCAGTGAGAGAAAACGAGAGTACTTC. It specifies CASSERKREYF.